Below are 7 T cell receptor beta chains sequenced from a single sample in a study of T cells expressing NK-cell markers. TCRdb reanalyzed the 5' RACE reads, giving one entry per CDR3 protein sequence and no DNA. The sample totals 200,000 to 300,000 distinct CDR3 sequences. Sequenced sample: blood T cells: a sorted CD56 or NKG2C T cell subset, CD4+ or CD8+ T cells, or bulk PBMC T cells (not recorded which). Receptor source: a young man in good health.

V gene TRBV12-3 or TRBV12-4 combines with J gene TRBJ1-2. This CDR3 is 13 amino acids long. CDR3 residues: CASNPRRGNGYTF.

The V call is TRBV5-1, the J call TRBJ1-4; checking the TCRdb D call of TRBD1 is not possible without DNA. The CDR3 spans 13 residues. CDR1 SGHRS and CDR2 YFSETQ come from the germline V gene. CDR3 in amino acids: CASSLRQNEKLFF.

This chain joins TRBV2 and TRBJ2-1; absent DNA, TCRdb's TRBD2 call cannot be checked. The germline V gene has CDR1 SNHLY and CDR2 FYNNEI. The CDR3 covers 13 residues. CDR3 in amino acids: CASSERLAAEQFF. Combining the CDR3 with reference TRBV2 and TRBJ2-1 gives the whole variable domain EPEVTQTPSHQVTQMGQEVILRCVPISNHLYFYWYRQILGQKVEFLVSFYNNEISEKSEIFDDQFSVERPDGSNFTLKIRSTKLEDSAMYFCASSERLAAEQFFGPGTRLTVL.

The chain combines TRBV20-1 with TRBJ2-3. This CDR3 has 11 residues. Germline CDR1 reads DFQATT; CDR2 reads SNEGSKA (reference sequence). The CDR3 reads CSALRTGTQYF.

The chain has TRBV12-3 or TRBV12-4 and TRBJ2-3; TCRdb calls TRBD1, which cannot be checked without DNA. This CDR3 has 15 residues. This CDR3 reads CASSFTGGRKDTQYF.

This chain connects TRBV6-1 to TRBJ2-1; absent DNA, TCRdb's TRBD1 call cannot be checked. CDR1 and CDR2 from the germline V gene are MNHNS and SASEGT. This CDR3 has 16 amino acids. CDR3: CASSTQGGDSYNEQFF.

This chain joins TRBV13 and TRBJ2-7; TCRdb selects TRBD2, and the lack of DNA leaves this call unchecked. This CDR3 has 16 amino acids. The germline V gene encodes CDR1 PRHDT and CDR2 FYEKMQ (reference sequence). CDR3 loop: CASSTRTSGSIYEQYF.